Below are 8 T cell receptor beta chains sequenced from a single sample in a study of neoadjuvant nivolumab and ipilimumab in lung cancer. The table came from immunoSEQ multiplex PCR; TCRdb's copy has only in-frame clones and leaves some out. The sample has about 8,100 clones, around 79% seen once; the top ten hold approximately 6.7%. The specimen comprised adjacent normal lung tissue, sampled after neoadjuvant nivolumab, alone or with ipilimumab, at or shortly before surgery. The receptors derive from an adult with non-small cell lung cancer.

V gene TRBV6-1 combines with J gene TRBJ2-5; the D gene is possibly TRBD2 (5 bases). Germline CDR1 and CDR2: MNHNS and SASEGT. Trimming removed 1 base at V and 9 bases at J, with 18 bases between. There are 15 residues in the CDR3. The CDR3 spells CASSEDSGPREAQYF. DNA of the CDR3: TGTGCCAGCAGTGAAGACAGCGGTCCAAGAGAAGCCCAGTACTTC.

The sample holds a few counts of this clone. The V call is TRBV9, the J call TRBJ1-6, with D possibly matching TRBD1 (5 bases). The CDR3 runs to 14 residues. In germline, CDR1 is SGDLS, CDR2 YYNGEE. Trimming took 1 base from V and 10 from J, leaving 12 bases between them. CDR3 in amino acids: CASSVREGRSPLHF. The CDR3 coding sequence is TGTGCCAGCAGCGTAAGAGAGGGGAGGTCACCCCTCCACTTT.

This CDR3 reads CASSDYSYNSPLHF. Here the CDR3 DNA reads TGTGCCAGCAGTGATTACTCCTATAATTCACCCCTCCACTTT. The chain links TRBV6-1 to TRBJ1-6; D remains unclear. The V gene lost 3 bases and the J gene lost 0 bases, with 3 bases spanning the gap. CDR1 and CDR2 from the germline V gene are MNHNS and SASEGT. This CDR3 is built from 14 residues.

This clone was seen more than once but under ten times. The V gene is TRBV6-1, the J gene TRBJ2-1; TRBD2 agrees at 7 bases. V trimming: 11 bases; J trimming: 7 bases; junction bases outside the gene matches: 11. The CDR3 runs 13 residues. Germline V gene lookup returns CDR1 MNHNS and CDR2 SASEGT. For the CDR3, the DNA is TGTGCCTCCCAAGTGGGGGGGTATAATGAGCAGTTCTTC. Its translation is CASQVGGYNEQFF.

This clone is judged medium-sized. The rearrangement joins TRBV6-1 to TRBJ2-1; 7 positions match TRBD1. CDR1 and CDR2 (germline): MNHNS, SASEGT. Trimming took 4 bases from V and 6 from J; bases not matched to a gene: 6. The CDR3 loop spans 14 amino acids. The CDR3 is CASSVGQGVNEQFF. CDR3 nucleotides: TGTGCCAGCAGTGTAGGGCAGGGGGTCAATGAGCAGTTCTTC.

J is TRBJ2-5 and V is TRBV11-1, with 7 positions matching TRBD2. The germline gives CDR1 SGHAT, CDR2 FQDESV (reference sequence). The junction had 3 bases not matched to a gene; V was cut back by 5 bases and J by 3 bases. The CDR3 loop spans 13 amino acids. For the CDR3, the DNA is TGTGCCAGCAGCCCGGGGGGAGAAGAGACCCAGTACTTC. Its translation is CASSPGGEETQYF.

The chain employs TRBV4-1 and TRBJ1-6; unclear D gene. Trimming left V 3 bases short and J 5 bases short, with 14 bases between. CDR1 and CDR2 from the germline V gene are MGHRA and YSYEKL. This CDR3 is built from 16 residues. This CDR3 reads CASSQRLAGDNSPLHF. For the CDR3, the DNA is TGCGCCAGCAGCCAGAGGCTCGCCGGGGATAATTCACCCCTCCACTTT.

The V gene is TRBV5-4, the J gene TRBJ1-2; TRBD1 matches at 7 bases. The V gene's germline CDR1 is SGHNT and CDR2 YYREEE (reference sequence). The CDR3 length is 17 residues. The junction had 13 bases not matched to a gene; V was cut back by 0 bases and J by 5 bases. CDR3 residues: CASSLGQGQVAGYGYTF. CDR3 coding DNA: TGTGCCAGCAGCTTGGGACAGGGCCAAGTAGCGGGTTATGGCTACACCTTC.